This is a list of T cell receptor beta chains from one sample in a study of control samples from healthy donors and cancer patients. The repertoire was sequenced with immunoSEQ multiplex PCR; TCRdb's copy has only in-frame clones and lacks some. The data show 70,000 to 100,000 clones, roughly 91% seen once. Sequenced: blood. Source of these receptors: a man aged 45 to 65 in good health. The CDR3 runs from the conserved cysteine through the conserved F or W. Fields, in order: CDR3 length, D gene, V gene, clone size, J gene, CDR3 protein, CDR3 DNA. D genes are given only for firm matches. A clone size is listed for some rows: how often the clone was seen (once, few, many), or a class if it is expanded.

CDR3 length: 13
D gene: NA
V gene: TRBV4-3
clone size: NA
J gene: TRBJ1-1
CDR3 protein: CASSQDTNTEAFF
CDR3 DNA: TGCGCCAGCAGCCAAGACACGAACACTGAAGCTTTCTTT

CDR3 length: 15
D gene: NA
V gene: TRBV24-1
clone size: NA
J gene: TRBJ2-3
CDR3 protein: CATREGTLGADTQYF
CDR3 DNA: TGTGCCACCAGGGAGGGGACTCTTGGGGCAGATACGCAGTATTTT

CDR3 length: 13
D gene: NA
V gene: TRBV12-3/TRBV12-4
clone size: NA
J gene: TRBJ1-5
CDR3 protein: CASSRVSQQPQHF
CDR3 DNA: TGTGCCAGCAGTCGCGTGAGTCAGCAGCCCCAGCATTTT

CDR3 length: 13
D gene: NA
V gene: TRBV27
clone size: NA
J gene: TRBJ2-7
CDR3 protein: CASSRTLTYEQYF
CDR3 DNA: TGTGCCAGCAGTCGGACACTTACCTACGAGCAGTACTTC

CDR3 length: 14
D gene: NA
V gene: TRBV11-2
clone size: NA
J gene: TRBJ1-2
CDR3 protein: CASSPQGSIYGYTF
CDR3 DNA: TGTGCCAGCAGCCCGCAGGGCTCTATCTATGGCTACACCTTC

CDR3 length: 13
D gene: NA
V gene: TRBV7-2
clone size: NA
J gene: TRBJ1-5
CDR3 protein: CASSPLGNQPQHF
CDR3 DNA: TGTGCCAGCAGCCCATTAGGCAATCAGCCCCAGCATTTT

CDR3 length: 16
D gene: TRBD1
V gene: TRBV5-6
clone size: NA
J gene: TRBJ2-1
CDR3 protein: CASSRTGAGNYNEQFF
CDR3 DNA: TGTGCCAGCAGCAGGACAGGGGCGGGGAACTACAATGAGCAGTTCTTC

CDR3 length: 17
D gene: NA
V gene: TRBV7-9
clone size: NA
J gene: TRBJ1-5
CDR3 protein: CASSSQGSGKYSQPQHF
CDR3 DNA: TGTGCCAGCAGCTCCCAGGGATCCGGGAAGTATAGTCAGCCCCAGCATTTT

CDR3 length: 14
D gene: TRBD1
V gene: TRBV29-1
clone size: NA
J gene: TRBJ1-1
CDR3 protein: CSVARGFMNTEAFF
CDR3 DNA: TGCAGCGTTGCCAGGGGGTTTATGAACACTGAAGCTTTCTTT

CDR3 length: 15
D gene: NA
V gene: TRBV2
clone size: NA
J gene: TRBJ1-2
CDR3 protein: CASLREGNLNYGYTF
CDR3 DNA: TGTGCCAGCCTTAGGGAGGGAAACCTAAACTATGGCTACACCTTC

CDR3 length: 13
D gene: TRBD1
V gene: TRBV6-2/TRBV6-3
clone size: NA
J gene: TRBJ2-7
CDR3 protein: CASSRLQGNEQYF
CDR3 DNA: TGTGCCAGCAGCAGACTACAGGGGAACGAGCAGTACTTC

CDR3 length: 14
D gene: TRBD2
V gene: TRBV7-2
clone size: once
J gene: TRBJ2-5
CDR3 protein: CASSPGLAQETQYF
CDR3 DNA: TGTGCCAGCAGCCCCGGACTAGCGCAAGAGACCCAGTACTTC

CDR3 length: 16
D gene: TRBD2
V gene: TRBV24-1
clone size: NA
J gene: TRBJ2-2
CDR3 protein: CATSESGTSVTGELFF
CDR3 DNA: TGTGCCACCAGTGAATCCGGGACTAGCGTCACCGGGGAGCTGTTTTTT

CDR3 length: 16
D gene: NA
V gene: TRBV5-1
clone size: few
J gene: TRBJ1-2
CDR3 protein: CASSLTVGDGSYGYTF
CDR3 DNA: TGCGCCAGCAGCTTGACAGTCGGGGATGGGTCCTATGGCTACACCTTC

CDR3 length: 13
D gene: NA
V gene: TRBV5-1
clone size: NA
J gene: TRBJ2-2
CDR3 protein: CASSLTDGGELFF
CDR3 DNA: TGCGCCAGCAGCTTGACGGACGGCGGGGAGCTGTTTTTT

CDR3 length: 15
D gene: NA
V gene: TRBV5-6
clone size: NA
J gene: TRBJ2-1
CDR3 protein: CASSHGDGRRNEQFF
CDR3 DNA: TGTGCCAGCAGTCATGGGGACGGTCGGCGGAATGAGCAGTTCTTC

CDR3 length: 13
D gene: TRBD1
V gene: TRBV6-2/TRBV6-3
clone size: NA
J gene: TRBJ2-4
CDR3 protein: CASSRQGGDIQYF
CDR3 DNA: TGTGCCAGCAGTCGACAGGGGGGGGACATTCAGTACTTC

CDR3 length: 14
D gene: NA
V gene: TRBV4-1
clone size: NA
J gene: TRBJ1-2
CDR3 protein: CASSQVDSSRGYTF
CDR3 DNA: TGCGCCAGCAGCCAAGTTGACAGCTCTCGGGGCTACACCTTC

CDR3 length: 11
D gene: NA
V gene: TRBV7-9
clone size: NA
J gene: TRBJ2-3
CDR3 protein: CASSSTDTQYF
CDR3 DNA: TGTGCCAGCAGCAGCACAGATACGCAGTATTTT

CDR3 length: 13
D gene: NA
V gene: TRBV30
clone size: once
J gene: TRBJ2-3
CDR3 protein: CALFSGTTDTQYF
CDR3 DNA: TGTGCCCTCTTTAGTGGGACCACAGATACGCAGTATTTT

CDR3 length: 15
D gene: NA
V gene: TRBV5-1
clone size: NA
J gene: TRBJ2-3
CDR3 protein: CASSLRKRVTDTQYF
CDR3 DNA: TGCGCCAGCAGCTTGAGAAAGAGAGTCACAGATACGCAGTATTTT

CDR3 length: 12
D gene: NA
V gene: TRBV6-5
clone size: NA
J gene: TRBJ1-1
CDR3 protein: CASSSTGGEAFF
CDR3 DNA: TGTGCCAGCTCAAGCACTGGGGGCGAAGCTTTCTTT

CDR3 length: 15
D gene: TRBD1
V gene: TRBV18
clone size: NA
J gene: TRBJ2-3
CDR3 protein: CASSVDRGRPDTQYF
CDR3 DNA: TGTGCCAGCTCGGTGGACAGGGGGAGACCAGATACGCAGTATTTT

CDR3 length: 14
D gene: TRBD1
V gene: TRBV29-1
clone size: NA
J gene: TRBJ1-1
CDR3 protein: CSVDRIQGLTEAFF
CDR3 DNA: TGCAGCGTTGATCGGATACAGGGGTTGACTGAAGCTTTCTTT

CDR3 length: 13
D gene: NA
V gene: TRBV27
clone size: NA
J gene: TRBJ2-1
CDR3 protein: CASRVSLYNEQFF
CDR3 DNA: TGTGCCAGCAGGGTCTCCCTGTACAATGAGCAGTTCTTC

CDR3 length: 16
D gene: NA
V gene: TRBV11-2
clone size: NA
J gene: TRBJ1-3
CDR3 protein: CASSFLTDYSGNTIYF
CDR3 DNA: TGTGCCAGCAGCTTCTTGACAGACTACTCTGGAAACACCATATATTTT

CDR3 length: 14
D gene: NA
V gene: TRBV5-1
clone size: NA
J gene: TRBJ2-5
CDR3 protein: CASSLGLRLETQYF
CDR3 DNA: TGCGCCAGCAGCTTGGGTCTCCGTCTGGAGACCCAGTACTTC

CDR3 length: 14
D gene: NA
V gene: TRBV7-2
clone size: NA
J gene: TRBJ1-1
CDR3 protein: CASSLALRVTEAFF
CDR3 DNA: TGTGCCAGCAGCTTAGCGCTTAGGGTCACTGAAGCTTTCTTT

CDR3 length: 11
D gene: NA
V gene: TRBV7-9
clone size: NA
J gene: TRBJ1-2
CDR3 protein: CASTGLYGYTF
CDR3 DNA: TGTGCCAGCACCGGGCTTTATGGCTACACCTTC

CDR3 length: 16
D gene: TRBD2
V gene: TRBV7-2
clone size: NA
J gene: TRBJ2-3
CDR3 protein: CASSPGLAGSTDTQYF
CDR3 DNA: TGTGCCAGCAGCCCGGGACTAGCGGGGAGCACAGATACGCAGTATTTT

CDR3 length: 18
D gene: NA
V gene: TRBV9
clone size: NA
J gene: TRBJ1-4
CDR3 protein: CAAAPRGGKGATNEKLFF
CDR3 DNA: TGTGCCGCAGCGCCGAGGGGAGGGAAAGGTGCAACTAATGAAAAACTGTTTTTT

CDR3 length: 10
D gene: NA
V gene: TRBV5-8
clone size: NA
J gene: TRBJ1-1
CDR3 protein: CASSLTGAFF
CDR3 DNA: TGTGCCAGCAGCTTGACGGGAGCTTTCTTT

CDR3 length: 11
D gene: NA
V gene: TRBV5-6
clone size: NA
J gene: TRBJ2-7
CDR3 protein: CASSLRGEQYF
CDR3 DNA: TGTGCCAGCAGCCTACGGGGCGAGCAGTACTTC

CDR3 length: 15
D gene: NA
V gene: TRBV6-1
clone size: NA
J gene: TRBJ2-6
CDR3 protein: CASSDGVTGANVLTF
CDR3 DNA: TGTGCCAGCAGTGATGGGGTTACTGGGGCCAACGTCCTGACTTTC

CDR3 length: 13
D gene: NA
V gene: TRBV12-3/TRBV12-4
clone size: few
J gene: TRBJ2-5
CDR3 protein: CASSFSRKETQYF
CDR3 DNA: TGTGCCAGCAGTTTTAGCAGGAAAGAGACCCAGTACTTC

CDR3 length: 15
D gene: NA
V gene: TRBV6-5
clone size: NA
J gene: TRBJ2-7
CDR3 protein: CASNLEWGPTYEQYF
CDR3 DNA: TGTGCCAGCAACCTAGAGTGGGGCCCTACCTACGAGCAGTACTTC

CDR3 length: 13
D gene: NA
V gene: TRBV19
clone size: NA
J gene: TRBJ1-1
CDR3 protein: CASSIRGIAEAFF
CDR3 DNA: TGTGCCAGTAGTATCAGAGGCATCGCTGAAGCTTTCTTT

CDR3 length: 16
D gene: TRBD2
V gene: TRBV15
clone size: once
J gene: TRBJ2-7
CDR3 protein: CATSRGSGGPSYEQYF
CDR3 DNA: TGTGCCACCAGCAGGGGTAGCGGGGGCCCCTCCTACGAGCAGTACTTC

CDR3 length: 12
D gene: NA
V gene: TRBV24-1
clone size: NA
J gene: TRBJ2-5
CDR3 protein: CATEGGGETQYF
CDR3 DNA: TGTGCCACCGAAGGGGGAGGAGAGACCCAGTACTTC

CDR3 length: 13
D gene: NA
V gene: TRBV30
clone size: NA
J gene: TRBJ1-5
CDR3 protein: CAWNKGSNQPQHF
CDR3 DNA: TGTGCCTGGAATAAGGGTAGCAATCAGCCCCAGCATTTT

CDR3 length: 14
D gene: TRBD1
V gene: TRBV5-1
clone size: once
J gene: TRBJ2-7
CDR3 protein: CASRETQGANEQYF
CDR3 DNA: TGCGCCAGCAGAGAAACACAGGGGGCGAACGAGCAGTACTTC

CDR3 length: 14
D gene: TRBD1
V gene: TRBV5-1
clone size: NA
J gene: TRBJ1-1
CDR3 protein: CASRFQGGAAEAFF
CDR3 DNA: TGCGCCAGCAGGTTTCAAGGGGGCGCGGCTGAAGCTTTCTTT